This TCR beta chain stems from a study of monozygotic twins with inflammatory bowel disease. The CDR3 is 13 residues long. Germline CDR1 is MNHEY and CDR2 is SVGEGT. TCRdb re-called the 5' RACE reads and shows each CDR3 protein once, DNA omitted. The sample table sets out 150,000 to 200,000 distinct CDR3 sequences. This chain uses TRBV6-2 or TRBV6-3 with TRBJ1-5. The sequenced sample was blood. The clonotype originates from a human donor with ulcerative colitis or Crohn's disease, or a healthy co-twin of an affected twin (not recorded which). The CDR3 spells CATGREISQPQHF.